This T cell receptor beta chain emerged from a study of T cell responses to AZD1222 COVID-19 vaccine. Losses at the gene ends were 5 bases for V and 2 bases for J; bases not matched to a gene: 9. This CDR3 has 18 amino acids. Germline CDR1 is MNHEY and CDR2 is SMNVEV (reference sequence). Comment on this clone: Its antigen remains unidentified.

Using immunoSEQ multiplex PCR, the repertoire was profiled, and TCRdb retains in-frame clones only, with some absent. This table has roughly 130,000 clones, roughly nine tenths appearing once. Broader study findings: Samples come after the peak T cell response, not at day 14.

The V and J genes are TRBV27 and TRBJ2-3; 14 bases line up with TRBD2. The specimen was peripheral blood, collected on day 0 of AZD1222 vaccination. This clonotype was obtained from an adult in good health. In DNA, the CDR3 is TGTGCCAGCAGTCTAGTCCCGGGACTAGCGGGGGACACAGATACGCAGTATTTT. Translated, it gives CASSLVPGLAGDTDTQYF.